This T cell receptor beta chain was sequenced for a study of neurological immune-mediated disorders. Per germline, CDR1 MNHEY and CDR2 SVGEGT. The CDR3 extends over 14 amino acids. V lost 6 bases, J lost 5 bases, and 14 bases lay in between. A 10-nucleotide random UMI tagged transcripts in template-switch 5'RACE cDNA synthesis. MiXCR, run by TCRdb on the 5' RACE reads, gives a single entry per CDR3 protein. The data show about 38,000 distinct CDR3 sequences, with 7% to 8.5% seen just once and 5.7% held by the top ten. This clonotype was seen at least ten times. The specimen sequenced was CD4+ T cells from blood. The genes are TRBV6-2 or TRBV6-3 and TRBJ2-1, with unresolved D. This TCR was recovered from a man aged 45-65 years in good health. CDR3 in DNA: TGTGCCAGCAGCCCGGGCCGACTCAACAATGAGCAGTTCTTC. Its translation: CASSPGRLNNEQFF.